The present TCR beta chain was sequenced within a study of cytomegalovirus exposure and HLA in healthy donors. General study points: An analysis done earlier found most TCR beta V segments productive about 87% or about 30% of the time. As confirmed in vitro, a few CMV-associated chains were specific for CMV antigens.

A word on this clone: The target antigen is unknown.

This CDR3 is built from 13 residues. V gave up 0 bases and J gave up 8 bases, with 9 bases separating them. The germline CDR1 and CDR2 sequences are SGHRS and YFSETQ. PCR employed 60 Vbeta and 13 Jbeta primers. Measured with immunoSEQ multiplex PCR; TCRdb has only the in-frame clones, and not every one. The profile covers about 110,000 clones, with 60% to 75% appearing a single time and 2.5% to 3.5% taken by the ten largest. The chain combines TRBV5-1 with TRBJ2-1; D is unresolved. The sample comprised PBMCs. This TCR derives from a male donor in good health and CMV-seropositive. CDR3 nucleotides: TGCGCCAGCAGCTTGGGTAGTAACCATGAGCAGTTCTTC. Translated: CASSLGSNHEQFF.